This T cell receptor beta chain was obtained from a study of blood T cell repertoires in COVID-19. As for the study in general: The United States, Italy and Spain supplied acute and convalescent COVID-19 samples. T cells, B-cell-depleted T cells, or PBMCs supplied cDNA or gDNA.

Patients at the Seattle site were enrolled during active infection and followed longitudinally. The V end lost 5 bases, the J end lost 6 bases, and 11 bases lay between the germline ends. The CDR3 runs to 13 residues. Germline lookup yields CDR1 KGHSH and CDR2 LQKENI. How the authors handled the data: Counts of nucleated cells, estimated from reference gene primer amplification, were obtained. Data came from immunoSEQ multiplex PCR; TCRdb stores just in-frame clones and leaves some out. V and J calls and clone size are given by that table; D and trimming were obtained from the DNA. This table holds under 200,000 clones, 85% found once.

Sequenced input: peripheral blood. This TCR derives from a man in his sixties with COVID-19, enrolled during active disease. The chain has TRBV18 and TRBJ2-1, with D possibly matching TRBD1 (6 bases). The CDR3 is CASSTGQTNEQFF. The CDR3 region has the DNA TGTGCCAGCTCAACTGGACAGACCAATGAGCAGTTCTTC.